This is a list of T cell receptor beta chains from one sample in a study of vaccination effects on CD4 cells after COVID-19. The method was immunoSEQ multiplex PCR; TCRdb's version includes in-frame clones alone and lacks a portion of them. The sample has approximately 30,000 clones; 82% are singletons. These receptors lack a known antigen. The sequencing used CD4+ T cells from PBMCs cultured with HCoV-NL63 spike peptides, collected after COVID-19 vaccination. The receptor set was obtained from a human donor who received a COVID-19 vaccine. Some clones in this sample may be carry-over from other donors' samples. The CDR3 runs from the conserved cysteine through the conserved F or W. Fields, in order: V gene, J gene, clone size, D gene, CDR3 protein, CDR3 DNA. A D gene is named only where the DNA matches it firmly. Clone size is not always given. Where it is, it says once, few, many or a class for expanded clones.

>TRBV18|TRBJ2-5|NA|TRBD1
CASSPGQQETQYF
TGTGCCAGCTCACCGGGACAGCAAGAGACCCAGTACTTC
>TRBV6-5|TRBJ2-1|NA|TRBD1
CATPQTGSRNEQFF
TGTGCCACCCCTCAGACAGGGAGCAGGAATGAGCAGTTCTTC
>TRBV7-2|TRBJ1-6|NA|TRBD1
CASSLGGQQRSPLHF
TGTGCCAGCAGCTTAGGGGGACAGCAACGTTCACCCCTCCACTTT
>TRBV3-1/TRBV3-2|TRBJ1-1|NA|NA
CASSPPGRMNTEAFF
TGTGCCAGCAGCCCCCCCGGACGGATGAACACTGAAGCTTTCTTT
>TRBV9|TRBJ2-1|NA|TRBD1
CASSPRQGSHDEQFF
TGTGCCAGCAGCCCACGACAGGGCTCCCACGATGAGCAGTTCTTC
>TRBV12-5|TRBJ1-6|NA|NA
CASGSTDSNLHF
TGTGCTAGTGGTTCGACCGATTCTAACCTCCACTTT
>TRBV18|TRBJ2-5|NA|NA
CASSSLVGETQYF
TGTGCCAGCTCATCTTTAGTCGGAGAGACCCAGTACTTC
>TRBV4-1|TRBJ1-4|NA|NA
CASRQDGTGLNEKLFF
TGCGCCAGCAGACAAGATGGAACAGGGCTTAATGAAAAACTGTTTTTT
>TRBV5-1|TRBJ2-5|NA|NA
CASSSTGARETQYF
TGCGCCAGCAGCAGCACGGGGGCTCGAGAGACCCAGTACTTC
>TRBV7-8|TRBJ2-5|NA|NA
CASSSTFTGPQYF
TGTGCCAGCAGCTCCACCTTCACAGGGCCCCAGTACTTC
>TRBV28|TRBJ1-5|NA|NA
CASRQTGLGNQPQHF
TGTGCCAGCAGACAAACAGGGTTGGGCAATCAGCCCCAGCATTTT
>TRBV12-3/TRBV12-4|TRBJ1-1|few|NA
CASSFLQGGRAFF
TGTGCCAGCAGCTTCCTACAAGGAGGGAGGGCTTTCTTT
>TRBV18|TRBJ1-4|NA|TRBD1
CASARGTANEKLFF
TGTGCCAGCGCAAGAGGGACAGCTAATGAAAAACTGTTTTTT
>TRBV12-3/TRBV12-4|TRBJ1-1|NA|NA
CASSLALMGAFF
TGTGCCAGCAGTTTAGCGCTAATGGGAGCTTTCTTT
>TRBV7-3|TRBJ2-1|NA|TRBD2
CASGLWVAGSYNEQFF
TGTGCCAGCGGTCTATGGGTAGCGGGGTCTTACAATGAGCAGTTCTTC
>TRBV5-6|TRBJ1-4|NA|TRBD1
CASSLAGTVTNEKLFF
TGTGCCAGCAGCTTAGCGGGGACAGTTACTAATGAAAAACTGTTTTTT
>TRBV19|TRBJ1-5|NA|TRBD1
CASAGTAHNQPQHF
TGTGCCAGTGCCGGGACAGCCCACAATCAGCCCCAGCATTTT
>TRBV5-1|TRBJ2-3|NA|TRBD2
CASSPGTRDDTQYF
TGCGCCAGCAGCCCAGGGACTAGAGATGATACGCAGTATTTT
>TRBV9|TRBJ2-3|NA|NA
CASSEDTPGTDTQYF
TGTGCCAGCAGCGAGGACACTCCGGGCACAGATACGCAGTATTTT
>TRBV7-9|TRBJ2-3|NA|NA
CASSAWTVRTDTQYF
TGTGCCAGCAGCGCCTGGACAGTCCGCACAGATACGCAGTATTTT
>TRBV28|TRBJ1-3|NA|TRBD1
CASSRTGYGNTIYF
TGTGCCAGCAGTAGGACAGGGTATGGAAACACCATATATTTT
>TRBV27|TRBJ2-3|NA|NA
CASSTRVAADTQYF
TGTGCCAGCAGTACCAGGGTCGCGGCAGATACGCAGTATTTT
>TRBV18|TRBJ1-4|NA|TRBD1
CASSPPGGREKLFF
TGTGCCAGCTCACCACCAGGGGGCCGTGAAAAACTGTTTTTT
>TRBV29-1|TRBJ1-2|NA|NA
CSVEGALANYGYTF
TGCAGCGTTGAGGGGGCATTGGCTAACTATGGCTACACCTTC
>TRBV2|TRBJ1-5|NA|NA
CASAGDGNQPQHF
TGTGCCAGTGCAGGGGACGGCAATCAGCCCCAGCATTTT
>TRBV7-2|TRBJ2-1|NA|TRBD1
CASRDRDRDNEQFF
TGTGCCAGCAGGGACCGGGACAGGGACAATGAGCAGTTCTTC
>TRBV5-1|TRBJ1-1|NA|NA
CASSHQDGTEAFF
TGCGCCAGCAGCCACCAGGACGGGACTGAAGCTTTCTTT
>TRBV5-6|TRBJ1-3|NA|NA
CASTMGSYSGNTIYF
TGTGCCAGCACCATGGGCAGCTACTCTGGAAACACCATATATTTT
>TRBV2|TRBJ2-4|NA|TRBD2
CASSSGGLQYF
TGTGCCAGCAGTTCGGGGGGTCTTCAGTACTTC
>TRBV12-3/TRBV12-4|TRBJ1-1|NA|NA
CASSLYEQTEAFF
TGTGCCAGCAGTTTATACGAACAGACTGAAGCTTTCTTT
>TRBV5-1|TRBJ1-1|once|NA
CASSLVTGMNTEAFF
TGCGCCAGCAGCTTGGTGACCGGGATGAACACTGAAGCTTTCTTT
>TRBV9|TRBJ2-1|NA|TRBD2
CASSAPQGLAGGVEQFF
TGTGCCAGCAGCGCACCCCAGGGACTAGCGGGGGGGGTTGAGCAGTTCTTC
>TRBV6-4|TRBJ1-2|NA|NA
CASSDEGHGYTF
TGTGCCAGCAGTGACGAGGGACATGGCTACACCTTC
>TRBV29-1|TRBJ2-3|NA|NA
CSLHRWGSTDTQYF
TGCAGCCTCCATCGATGGGGGAGCACAGATACGCAGTATTTT
>TRBV7-2|TRBJ2-5|once|TRBD1
CASKGQGSETQYF
TGTGCCAGCAAAGGACAGGGTTCAGAGACCCAGTACTTC
>TRBV10-1|TRBJ2-1|NA|TRBD1
CASSDSKWDRDSYNEQFF
TGCGCCAGCAGCGACTCGAAATGGGACAGGGATTCCTACAATGAGCAGTTCTTC
>TRBV18|TRBJ2-3|once|NA
CASSPPPGDTQYF
TGTGCCAGCTCACCCCCTCCTGGGGATACGCAGTATTTT
>TRBV12-3/TRBV12-4|TRBJ1-2|NA|NA
CASRFRDNYGYTF
TGTGCCAGCAGGTTCAGGGATAACTATGGCTACACCTTC
>TRBV28|TRBJ1-5|once|NA
CASSLNNQPQHF
TGTGCCAGCAGTTTGAATAATCAGCCCCAGCATTTT
>TRBV24-1|TRBJ1-5|NA|TRBD1
CATSDPTTGVDQPQHF
TGTGCCACCAGTGATCCAACGACAGGGGTCGATCAGCCCCAGCATTTT
>TRBV5-1|TRBJ1-1|NA|NA
CASSLDMVNTEAFF
TGCGCCAGCAGCTTGGATATGGTAAACACTGAAGCTTTCTTT
>TRBV2|TRBJ2-4|NA|NA
CASSEWAALAKNIQYF
TGTGCCAGCAGTGAATGGGCAGCCCTAGCCAAAAACATTCAGTACTTC
>TRBV5-1|TRBJ1-1|NA|NA
CASSLVLGNTEAFF
TGCGCCAGCAGCTTGGTTTTGGGGAACACTGAAGCTTTCTTT
>TRBV14|TRBJ1-6|NA|NA
CASSPLGINGSPLHF
TGTGCCAGCAGCCCTCTCGGCATAAACGGTTCACCCCTCCACTTT
>TRBV6-6|TRBJ2-5|NA|TRBD2
CASSRKTTLAGERVTKTQYF
TGTGCCAGCAGTCGAAAAACTACCTTAGCGGGGGAACGAGTGACAAAGACCCAGTACTTC